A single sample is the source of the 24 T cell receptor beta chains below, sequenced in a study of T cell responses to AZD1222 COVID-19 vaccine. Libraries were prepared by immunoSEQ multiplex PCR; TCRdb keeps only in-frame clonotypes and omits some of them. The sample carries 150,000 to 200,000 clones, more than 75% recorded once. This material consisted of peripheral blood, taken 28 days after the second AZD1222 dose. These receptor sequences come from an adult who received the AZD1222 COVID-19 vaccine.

The DNA for the CDR3 is TGTGCCAGCAGTTGGACAGGGGGATGGTCCTACAATGAGCAGTTCTTC. Translating it yields CASSWTGGWSYNEQFF. The chain uses TRBV7-9 and TRBJ2-1, with 10 bases that match TRBD1. Germline-derived CDR1 and CDR2 are SEHNR and FQNEAQ (reference sequence). With 6 bases clipped from V and 1 base from J, the junction kept 6 bases outside the gene matches. The CDR3 is 16 residues long. Together with reference TRBV7-9 and TRBJ2-1, the CDR3 gives the full variable domain: DTGVSQNPRHKITKRGQNVTFRCDPISEHNRLYWYRQTLGQGPEFLTYFQNEAQLEKSRLLSDRFSAERPKGSFSTLEIQRTEQGDSAMYLCASSWTGGWSYNEQFFGPGTRLTVL.

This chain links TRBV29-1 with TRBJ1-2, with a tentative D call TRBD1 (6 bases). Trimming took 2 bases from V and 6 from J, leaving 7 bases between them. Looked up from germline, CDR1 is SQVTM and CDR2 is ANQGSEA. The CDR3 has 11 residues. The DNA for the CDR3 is TGCAGCGTTGAAACAGGGAATGGCTACACCTTC. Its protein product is CSVETGNGYTF.

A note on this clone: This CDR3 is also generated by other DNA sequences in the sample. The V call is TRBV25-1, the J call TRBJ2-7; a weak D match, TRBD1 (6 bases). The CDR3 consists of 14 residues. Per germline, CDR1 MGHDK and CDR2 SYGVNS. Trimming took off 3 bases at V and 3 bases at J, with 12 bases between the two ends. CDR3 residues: CASSDRGQGYEQYF. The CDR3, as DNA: TGTGCCAGCAGTGACAGGGGTCAGGGCTACGAGCAGTACTTC.

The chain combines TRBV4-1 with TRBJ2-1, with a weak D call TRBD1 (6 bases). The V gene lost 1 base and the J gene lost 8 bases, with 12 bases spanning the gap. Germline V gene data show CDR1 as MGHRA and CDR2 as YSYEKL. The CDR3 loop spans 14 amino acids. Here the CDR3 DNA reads TGCGCCAGCAGCCAAGTCCCAGGGGTCTATGAGCAGTTCTTC. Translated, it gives CASSQVPGVYEQFF.

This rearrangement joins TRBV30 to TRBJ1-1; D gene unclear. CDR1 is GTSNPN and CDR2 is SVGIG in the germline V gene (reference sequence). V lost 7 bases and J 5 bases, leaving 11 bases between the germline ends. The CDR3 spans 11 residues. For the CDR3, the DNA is TGTGCCTCCCCCCCGCGGACTGAAGCTTTCTTT. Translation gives CASPPRTEAFF.

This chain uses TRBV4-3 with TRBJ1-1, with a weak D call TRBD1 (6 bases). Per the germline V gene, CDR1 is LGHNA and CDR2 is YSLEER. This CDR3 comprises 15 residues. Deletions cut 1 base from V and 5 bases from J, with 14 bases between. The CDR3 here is CASSQVAGGGTEAFF. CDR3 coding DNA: TGCGCCAGCAGCCAAGTGGCCGGGGGCGGGACTGAAGCTTTCTTT.

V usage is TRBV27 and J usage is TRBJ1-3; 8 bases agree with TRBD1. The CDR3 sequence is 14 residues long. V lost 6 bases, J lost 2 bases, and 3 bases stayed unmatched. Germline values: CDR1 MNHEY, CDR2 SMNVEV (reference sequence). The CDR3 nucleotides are TGTGCCAGCAGCTCACAGGGGGCTGGAAACACCATATATTTT. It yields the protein CASSSQGAGNTIYF.

The CDR3 loop is CASNAGSYEQYF. CDR3 bases: TGTGCCAGCAATGCAGGCTCCTACGAGCAGTACTTC. V gene TRBV28 combines with J gene TRBJ2-7; no definite D call. CDR3 size: 12 residues. V was cut by 7 bases and J by 0 bases, with 7 bases left in between. Germline V CDR1 and CDR2: MDHEN, SYDVKM. The full variable domain, in which reference TRBV28 and TRBJ2-7 provide the parts outside the CDR3, is DVKVTQSSRYLVKRTGEKVFLECVQDMDHENMFWYRQDPGLGLRLIYFSYDVKMKEKGDIPEGYSVSREKKERFSLILESASTNQTSMYLCASNAGSYEQYFGPGTRLTVT.

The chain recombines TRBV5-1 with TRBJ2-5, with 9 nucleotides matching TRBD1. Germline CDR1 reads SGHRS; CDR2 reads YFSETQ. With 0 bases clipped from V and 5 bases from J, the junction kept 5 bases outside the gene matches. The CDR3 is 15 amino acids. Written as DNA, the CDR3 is TGCGCCAGCAGCTTGGCGGGACAGGGATACGAGACCCAGTACTTC. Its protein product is CASSLAGQGYETQYF.

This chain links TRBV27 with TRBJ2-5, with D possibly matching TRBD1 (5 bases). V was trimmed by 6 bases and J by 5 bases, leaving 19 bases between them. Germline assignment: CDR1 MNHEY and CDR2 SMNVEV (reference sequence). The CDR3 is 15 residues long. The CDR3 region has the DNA TGTGCCAGCAGCCTGATAAAGGGGCTGATGGAGACCCAGTACTTC. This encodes CASSLIKGLMETQYF.

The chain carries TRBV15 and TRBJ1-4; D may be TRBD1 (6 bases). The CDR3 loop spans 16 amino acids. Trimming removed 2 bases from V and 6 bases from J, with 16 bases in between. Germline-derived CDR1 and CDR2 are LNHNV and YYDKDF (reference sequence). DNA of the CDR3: TGTGCCACCAGCAGACAATTGGGGGCGCTCGATGAAAAACTGTTTTTT. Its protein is CATSRQLGALDEKLFF.

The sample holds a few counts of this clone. The CDR3: CATSDFSGGFYNEQFF. The CDR3 bases are TGTGCCACCAGTGATTTTTCAGGGGGCTTTTACAATGAGCAGTTCTTC. This chain links TRBV24-1 with TRBJ2-1, with 8 positions matching TRBD1. V dropped 1 base and J dropped 4; count of bases not matched to a gene: 5. Germline V gene sequence: CDR1 KGHDR, CDR2 SFDVKD. The CDR3 runs to 16 residues.

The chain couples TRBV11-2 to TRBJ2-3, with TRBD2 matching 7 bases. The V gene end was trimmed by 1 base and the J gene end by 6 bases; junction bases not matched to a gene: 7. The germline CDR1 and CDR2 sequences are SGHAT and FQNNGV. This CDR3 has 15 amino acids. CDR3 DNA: TGTGCCAGCAGCTTAGTGGGGCAGGGAGGGGATACGCAGTATTTT. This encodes CASSLVGQGGDTQYF. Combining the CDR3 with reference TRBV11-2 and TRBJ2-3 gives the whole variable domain EAGVAQSPRYKIIEKRQSVAFWCNPISGHATLYWYQQILGQGPKLLIQFQNNGVVDDSQLPKDRFSAERLKGVDSTLKIQPAKLEDSAVYLCASSLVGQGGDTQYFGPGTRLTVL.

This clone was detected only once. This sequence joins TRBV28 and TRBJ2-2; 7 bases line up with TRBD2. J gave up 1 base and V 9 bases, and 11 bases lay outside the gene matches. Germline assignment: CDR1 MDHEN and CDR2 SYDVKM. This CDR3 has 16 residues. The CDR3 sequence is CASKVAGLVNTGELFF. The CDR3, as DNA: TGTGCCAGTAAAGTAGCGGGTCTAGTGAACACCGGGGAGCTGTTTTTT.

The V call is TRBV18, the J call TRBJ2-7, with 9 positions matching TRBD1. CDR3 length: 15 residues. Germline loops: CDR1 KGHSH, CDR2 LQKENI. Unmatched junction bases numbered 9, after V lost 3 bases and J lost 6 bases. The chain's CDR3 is CASSPLDRGDSEQYF. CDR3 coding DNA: TGTGCCAGCTCACCTCTAGACAGGGGGGATAGCGAGCAGTACTTC.

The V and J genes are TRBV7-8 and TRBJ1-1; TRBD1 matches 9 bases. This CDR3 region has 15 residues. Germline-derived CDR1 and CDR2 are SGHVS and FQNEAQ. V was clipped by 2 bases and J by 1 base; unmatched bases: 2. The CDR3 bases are TGTGCCAGCAGCTTACGGACAGGGGAGAACACTGAAGCTTTCTTT. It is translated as CASSLRTGENTEAFF. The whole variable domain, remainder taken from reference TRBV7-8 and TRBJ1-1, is GAGVSQSPRYKVAKRGQDVALRCDPISGHVSLFWYQQALGQGPEFLTYFQNEAQLDKSGLPSDRFFAERPEGSVSTLKIQRTQQEDSAVYLCASSLRTGENTEAFFGQGTRLTVV.

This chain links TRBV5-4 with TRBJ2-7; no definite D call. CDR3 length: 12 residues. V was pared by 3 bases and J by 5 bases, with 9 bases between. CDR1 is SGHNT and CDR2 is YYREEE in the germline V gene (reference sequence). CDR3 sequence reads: CASSSSLNEQYF. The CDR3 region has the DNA TGTGCCAGCAGCTCCTCGCTCAACGAGCAGTACTTC.

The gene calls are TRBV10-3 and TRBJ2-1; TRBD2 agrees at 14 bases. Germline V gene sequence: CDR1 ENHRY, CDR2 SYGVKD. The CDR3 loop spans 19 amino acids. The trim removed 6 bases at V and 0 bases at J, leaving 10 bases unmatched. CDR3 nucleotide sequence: TGTGCCATCAGGGGGACTAGCGGGAGAGACCCCCCCTCCTACAATGAGCAGTTCTTC. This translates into CAIRGTSGRDPPSYNEQFF.

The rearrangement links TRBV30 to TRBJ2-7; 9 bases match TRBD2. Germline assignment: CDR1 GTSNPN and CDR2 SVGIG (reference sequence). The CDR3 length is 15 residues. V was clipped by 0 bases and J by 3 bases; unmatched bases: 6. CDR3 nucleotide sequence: TGTGCCTGGAGTGTACGCGGGAGGGAGGGCTACGAGCAGTACTTC. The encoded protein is CAWSVRGREGYEQYF.

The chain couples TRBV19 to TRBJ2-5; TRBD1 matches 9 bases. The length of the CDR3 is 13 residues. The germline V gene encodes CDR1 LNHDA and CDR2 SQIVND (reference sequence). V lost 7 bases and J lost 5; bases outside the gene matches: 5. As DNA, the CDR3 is TGTGCCAGTAAAACAGGGGGCCGGGAGACCCAGTACTTC. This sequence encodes CASKTGGRETQYF.

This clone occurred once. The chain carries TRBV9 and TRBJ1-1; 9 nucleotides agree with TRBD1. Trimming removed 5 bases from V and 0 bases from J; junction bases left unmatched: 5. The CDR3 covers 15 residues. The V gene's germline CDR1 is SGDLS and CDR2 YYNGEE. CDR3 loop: CASSQGTGMNTEAFF. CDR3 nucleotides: TGTGCCAGCAGTCAAGGGACAGGGATGAACACTGAAGCTTTCTTT.

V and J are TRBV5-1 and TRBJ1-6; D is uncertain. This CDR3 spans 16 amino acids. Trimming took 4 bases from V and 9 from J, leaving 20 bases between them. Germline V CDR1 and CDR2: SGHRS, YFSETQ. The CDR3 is CASSRMEGDGSSPLHF. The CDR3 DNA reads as TGCGCCAGCAGCAGAATGGAGGGTGACGGGAGTTCACCCCTCCACTTT.

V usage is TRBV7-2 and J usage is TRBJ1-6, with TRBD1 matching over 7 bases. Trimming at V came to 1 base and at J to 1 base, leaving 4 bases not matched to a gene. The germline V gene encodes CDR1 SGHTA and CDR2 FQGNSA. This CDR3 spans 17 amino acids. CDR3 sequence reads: CASSLDRGLSYNSPLHF. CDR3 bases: TGTGCCAGCAGCTTAGACAGGGGTTTGTCCTATAATTCACCCCTCCACTTT.

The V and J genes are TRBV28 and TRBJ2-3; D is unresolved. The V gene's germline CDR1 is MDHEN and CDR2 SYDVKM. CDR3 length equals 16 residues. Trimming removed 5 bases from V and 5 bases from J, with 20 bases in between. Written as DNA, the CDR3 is TGTGCCAGCAGTCCCCATGGGCGGCCGTCCGGAGATACGCAGTATTTT. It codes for CASSPHGRPSGDTQYF.